This passage covers 26 T cell receptor beta chains from one sample sequenced in a study of cytomegalovirus exposure and HLA in healthy donors. The PCR used 60 Vbeta and 13 Jbeta primers. Sequencing used immunoSEQ multiplex PCR; TCRdb keeps in-frame clones, though not all of them. The table shows fewer than 250,000 clones, with approximately 82% occurring only once. Specimen: PBMCs. The receptors come from a woman between 45 and 65 years old in good health and CMV-seropositive.

The chain combines TRBV9 with TRBJ2-3, with 7 positions matching TRBD1. Per germline, CDR1 SGDLS and CDR2 YYNGEE. There are 13 residues in the CDR3. The ends lost 0 bases at V and 5 bases at J; junction bases unmatched: 0. The CDR3: CASSVGDRDTQYF. In DNA form, the CDR3 reads TGTGCCAGCAGCGTAGGGGACAGAGATACGCAGTATTTT.

V usage is TRBV4-3 and J usage is TRBJ1-5; tentatively, D is TRBD1 (6 bases). V gave up 1 base and J gave up 0 bases, with 13 bases separating them. The CDR3 has 17 residues. The germline gives CDR1 LGHNA, CDR2 YSLEER. CDR3: CASSQVGRGYSNQPQHF. For the CDR3, the DNA is TGCGCCAGCAGCCAAGTAGGCAGGGGCTATAGCAATCAGCCCCAGCATTTT.

This CDR3 reads CASSGLWTGSQGDGYTF. DNA of the CDR3: TGTGCCAGCAGCGGACTTTGGACAGGGTCCCAGGGGGATGGCTACACCTTC. This chain connects TRBV7-9 to TRBJ1-2, with 8 bases matching TRBD1. Germline lookup yields CDR1 SEHNR and CDR2 FQNEAQ (reference sequence). Trimming cost V 5 bases and J 6 bases; bases outside gene matches: 17. This CDR3 comprises 17 residues.

The J gene is TRBJ2-5, the V gene TRBV5-6; D might be TRBD2 (5 bases). The closer fit of TRBJ2-7 to the DNA end suggests the J call may be wrong. Germline V CDR1 and CDR2: SGHDT, YYEEEE. This CDR3 has 12 residues. The CDR3 coding sequence is TGTGCCAGCAGCTCCGGGGTGGACGAGCAGTACTTC. Amino acid sequence: CASSSGVDEQYF.

This chain connects TRBV5-1 to TRBJ2-6, with 8 bases fitting TRBD1. The V segment lost 4 bases and the J segment 1 base; nucleotides outside the gene matches: 7. The CDR3 totals 17 residues. From germline, CDR1 is SGHRS and CDR2 YFSETQ. This CDR3 is CASSIGQGWSGANVLTF. The CDR3 DNA reads TGCGCCAGCAGCATCGGACAGGGTTGGTCTGGGGCCAACGTCCTGACTTTC.

The rearrangement uses TRBV7-9 and TRBJ1-4, with unresolved D. V dropped 5 bases and J dropped 0 bases, with 10 bases sitting between them. This CDR3 region has 15 residues. CDR1 and CDR2 from the germline V gene are SEHNR and FQNEAQ (reference sequence). The CDR3, as DNA: TGTGCCAGCAGCGCCGGGAGTGCAACTAATGAAAAACTGTTTTTT. It yields the protein CASSAGSATNEKLFF.

CDR3 protein: CASSLGTGSLAKNIQYF. In nucleotides, the CDR3 is TGTGCCAGCAGCTTAGGAACAGGGAGCTTAGCCAAAAACATTCAGTACTTC. The chain is built from TRBV7-6 and TRBJ2-4, with D possibly matching TRBD1 (6 bases). Trimming removed 1 base from V and 0 bases from J, with 13 bases in between. This CDR3 comprises 17 residues. Germline CDR1 reads SGHVS; CDR2 reads FNYEAQ.

The rearrangement joins TRBV6-5 to TRBJ2-5, with 7 bases that match TRBD1. Germline V gene lookup returns CDR1 MNHEY and CDR2 SVGAGI. V trimming: 10 bases; J trimming: 5 bases; junction bases outside the gene matches: 16. The CDR3 is 15 residues long. Written as DNA, the CDR3 is TGTGCCACCCAAACGTCAGGGGGTTGGTGGGAGACCCAGTACTTC. This sequence encodes CATQTSGGWWETQYF.

The CDR3 reads CASSQRQGLRNTEAFF. CDR3 DNA: TGTGCCAGCAGCCAACGGCAGGGTTTAAGGAACACTGAAGCTTTCTTT. The chain uses TRBV7-6 and TRBJ1-1, with D perhaps matching TRBD1 (5 bases). V was trimmed by 5 bases and J by 1 base, leaving 17 bases between them. This CDR3 spans 16 amino acids. Germline-derived CDR1 and CDR2 are SGHVS and FNYEAQ.

This clone appeared a few times. The chain couples TRBV27 to TRBJ2-7; D is unresolved. Germline V gene sequence: CDR1 MNHEY, CDR2 SMNVEV (reference sequence). This CDR3 spans 12 amino acids. V was cut by 6 bases and J by 2 bases, with 8 bases left in between. CDR3 sequence (DNA): TGTGCCAGCAGAGGCCGGGCCTACGAGCAGTACTTC. Its translation is CASRGRAYEQYF.

The gene calls are TRBV7-9 and TRBJ1-1; 7 nucleotides match TRBD1. The CDR3 extends over 13 amino acids. V trimming: 4 bases; J trimming: 5 bases; junction bases outside the gene matches: 4. CDR1 is SEHNR and CDR2 is FQNEAQ in the germline V gene (reference sequence). The CDR3 spells CASSSGGATEAFF. The CDR3, as DNA: TGTGCCAGCAGCTCAGGGGGAGCGACTGAAGCTTTCTTT. The full variable domain, with the rest looked up from reference TRBV7-9 and TRBJ1-1, is DTGVSQNPRHKITKRGQNVTFRCDPISEHNRLYWYRQTLGQGPEFLTYFQNEAQLEKSRLLSDRFSAERPKGSFSTLEIQRTEQGDSAMYLCASSSGGATEAFFGQGTRLTVV.

This chain uses TRBV18 with TRBJ2-5; TRBD2 agrees at 7 bases. Germline CDR1 and CDR2: KGHSH and LQKENI. The CDR3 spans 13 residues. With V trimmed by 2 bases and J by 5 bases, 2 bases remained unmatched. CDR3 sequence (DNA): TGTGCCAGCTCACCAGGAGCGGGGGAGACCCAGTACTTC. This translates into CASSPGAGETQYF.

The chain employs TRBV19 and TRBJ1-5, with 7 positions matching TRBD1. Losses at the gene ends were 4 bases for V and 0 bases for J; bases not matched to a gene: 9. The CDR3 length is 17 residues. From germline, CDR1 is LNHDA and CDR2 SQIVND (reference sequence). The CDR3 loop reads CASSNRGAGYSNQPQHF. For the CDR3, the DNA is TGTGCCAGTAGTAACAGGGGCGCGGGGTATAGCAATCAGCCCCAGCATTTT.

The chain combines TRBV7-2 with TRBJ2-5; TRBD1 matches 8 bases. Germline values: CDR1 SGHTA, CDR2 FQGNSA. J lost 5 bases, V lost 2 bases, and 4 bases had no gene match. CDR3 length: 14 amino acids. The CDR3 is CASSLTGGYETQYF. The CDR3 nucleotides are TGTGCCAGCAGCTTAACAGGGGGATATGAGACCCAGTACTTC.

The CDR3 loop reads CASSRTVQETQYF. In DNA form, the CDR3 reads TGTGCCAGCTCTCGGACAGTCCAAGAGACCCAGTACTTC. V is TRBV18 and J is TRBJ2-5; D is perhaps TRBD1 (6 bases). Germline CDR1 is KGHSH and CDR2 is LQKENI. Trimming took off 6 bases at V and 1 base at J, with 9 bases between the two ends. There are 13 residues in the CDR3.

This sequence joins TRBV6-7 and TRBJ2-7; TRBD1 matches 8 bases. TRBV6-7 is treated as an ORF (open reading frame) with a function not yet certain. Trimming at V came to 7 bases and at J to 2 bases, leaving 10 bases not matched to a gene. This CDR3 contains 15 residues. The CDR3 is CASMIRGLMTYEQYF. The CDR3 DNA is TGTGCCAGCATGATCAGGGGGCTTATGACCTACGAGCAGTACTTC.

The V and J genes are TRBV29-1 and TRBJ2-3, with D tentatively TRBD2 (5 bases). The length of the CDR3 is 14 residues. V lost 2 bases and J 0 bases, leaving 9 bases between the germline ends. Per germline, CDR1 SQVTM and CDR2 ANQGSEA. CDR3 nucleotides: TGCAGCGTTGAAATGGGCGGGAGCACAGATACGCAGTATTTT. This sequence encodes CSVEMGGSTDTQYF.

This chain joins TRBV10-3 and TRBJ2-3; TRBD2 agrees at 10 bases. Per the germline V gene, CDR1 is ENHRY and CDR2 is SYGVKD. J was trimmed by 1 base and V by 0 bases; bases with no gene match: 1. The CDR3 loop spans 16 amino acids. CDR3 region: CAISESGTSGTDTQYF. The DNA of the CDR3 is TGTGCCATCAGTGAGTCGGGGACTAGCGGCACAGATACGCAGTATTTT.

The chain is built from TRBV4-1 and TRBJ2-2, with 11 bases fitting TRBD1. The V segment lost 2 bases and the J segment 4 bases; nucleotides outside the gene matches: 3. Per the germline V gene, CDR1 is MGHRA and CDR2 is YSYEKL. The CDR3 extends over 16 amino acids. CDR3: CASSQPGQGVTGELFF. Written as DNA, the CDR3 is TGCGCCAGCAGCCAACCGGGACAGGGGGTCACCGGGGAGCTGTTTTTT.

The chain carries TRBV5-1 and TRBJ2-5; 7 nucleotides agree with TRBD1. The J call may be faulty, since TRBJ2-7 better matches the DNA end. This CDR3 has 14 amino acids. Germline lookup yields CDR1 SGHRS and CDR2 YFSETQ. The CDR3 spells CASSLSTGHGEQYF. The CDR3 DNA reads TGCGCCAGCAGCTTGTCGACAGGGCATGGCGAGCAGTACTTC.

The chain recombines TRBV28 with TRBJ2-3; possible D gene TRBD2, 7 bases. Germline CDR1 MDHEN, CDR2 SYDVKM. This CDR3 is built from 15 residues. V was pared by 2 bases and J by 4 bases, with 13 bases between. CDR3 region: CASSLVGGAPDTQYF. As DNA, the CDR3 is TGTGCCAGCAGTTTAGTGGGGGGGGCCCCAGATACGCAGTATTTT.

The chain has TRBV5-1 and TRBJ1-1; the D is unclear. V was cut by 9 bases and J by 0 bases, with 15 bases left in between. This CDR3 has 14 residues. Per the germline V gene, CDR1 is SGHRS and CDR2 is YFSETQ. For the CDR3, the DNA is TGCGCCACCTCAGAACAGCTACTGAACACTGAAGCTTTCTTT. Translated: CATSEQLLNTEAFF.

The genes are TRBV5-4 and TRBJ2-1, with TRBD2 matching 8 bases. Germline assignment: CDR1 SGHNT and CDR2 YYREEE (reference sequence). Trimming cost V 6 bases and J 5 bases; bases outside gene matches: 4. The CDR3 covers 13 residues. In DNA, the CDR3 is TGTGCCAGCACGTCGGGGGGGGACAATGAGCAGTTCTTC. As protein: CASTSGGDNEQFF.

The chain has TRBV5-6 and TRBJ1-2; TRBD1 is a possible D gene (5 bases). This CDR3 region has 14 residues. V was shortened by 4 bases and J by 2 bases, with 12 bases between the two germline ends. CDR1 is SGHDT and CDR2 is YYEEEE in the germline V gene. CDR3 protein: CASSGTDSNYGYTF. In DNA form, the CDR3 reads TGTGCCAGCAGCGGTACCGACAGCAACTATGGCTACACCTTC.

The rearrangement uses TRBV5-4 and TRBJ1-4, with D perhaps TRBD1 (6 bases). V was cut by 4 bases and J by 7 bases, with 17 bases left in between. Germline V gene sequence: CDR1 SGHNT, CDR2 YYREEE (reference sequence). The CDR3 sequence is 15 residues long. The CDR3 region is CASSQVQGESEKLFF. In DNA form, the CDR3 reads TGTGCCAGCAGCCAAGTACAGGGTGAAAGTGAAAAACTGTTTTTT.

The V call is TRBV12-5, the J call TRBJ2-3, with D unclear. The CDR3 runs to 15 residues. Trimming removed 3 bases at V and 3 bases at J, with 13 bases between. Germline lookup yields CDR1 LGHNT and CDR2 FRNRAP. The CDR3 nucleotides are TGTGCTAGTGGTTTAATTCCGGGTAGGACAGATACGCAGTATTTT. It is translated as CASGLIPGRTDTQYF.